This note documents a single TCR beta chain sequence. The V gene end was trimmed by 0 bases and the J gene end by 4 bases; junction bases not matched to a gene: 10. The length of the CDR3 is 17 residues. Looked up from germline, CDR1 is MNHEY and CDR2 is SVGAGI. This sample is part of a study of CD8+CD57+ T cells in acquired aplastic anemia. Sequencing was done on patients that had shown CD8+CD57+ cell expansion by flow cytometry. Profiling of TCR beta VDJ combinations and CDR3 sequences used genomic DNA as template. A single record per CDR3 protein comes from TCRdb applying MiXCR to the reads. Among under 350,000 distinct CDR3 sequences listed, under 65% were seen once.

V gene TRBV6-5 combines with J gene TRBJ2-5; 8 nucleotides line up with TRBD1. Material for sequencing was sorted CD4+, CD8+, or CD8+CD57+ T cells (not recorded which) from PBMCs. The sequence was collected from a human donor with aplastic anemia. This CDR3 is CASSYSRAGGRVETQYF. CDR3 bases: TGTGCCAGCAGTTACTCGAGGGCAGGGGGCCGGGTAGAGACCCAGTACTTC.